This T cell receptor beta chain emerged from a study of T cell responses to AZD1222 COVID-19 vaccine. Study-wide points: Donors in the cohort were predominantly white British and more often female, and clonal diversity was possibly underestimated.

Only in-frame clones appear in the TCRdb table, and some are missing; sequencing was by immunoSEQ multiplex PCR. The sample contains 130,000 or so clones, approximately 88% of which appear only once. About this clone: Its specificity is unknown.

Per the germline V gene, CDR1 is SGHRS and CDR2 is YFSETQ. The V and J ends lost 1 base and 1 base respectively, with 8 bases between them. The CDR3 loop spans 15 amino acids. Material: peripheral blood, obtained on day 0 of AZD1222 vaccination. V and J are TRBV5-1 and TRBJ2-2, with unresolved D. This TCR was sampled from an adult in good health. The CDR3 here is CASSLSIENTGELFF. DNA of the CDR3: TGCGCCAGCAGCTTGAGTATTGAGAACACCGGGGAGCTGTTTTTT.